Below, 20 T cell receptor beta chains from the same sample are listed, as sequenced in a study of CD8+ T cells in alopecia areata. Extracted RNA was reverse transcribed, and the resulting cDNA served as sequencing template. The protocol was immunoSEQ multiplex PCR, while the TCRdb copy is restricted to in-frame clones and leaves out a portion. The table lists approximately 200,000 clones, about 60% of them singletons. Treatment reported: oral pan-JAK inhibitor, 5-10 mg twice daily. The sample here was CD4+ T cells sorted from blood, taken at week 4, from a patient treated with tofacitinib. These receptors were obtained from a human donor with alopecia areata.

This chain connects TRBV23-1 to TRBJ1-2; D call uncertain. TRBV23-1 is recorded as an ORF, its role being uncertain. The CDR3 extends over 16 amino acids. The V and J ends lost 0 bases and 0 bases respectively, with 11 bases between them. The CDR3 region has the DNA TGCGCCAGCAGTCAATCGGAGGGTGGGCCTAACTATGGCTACACCTTC. As protein: CASSQSEGGPNYGYTF.

This CDR3 is CAWSPRDRVMNTEAFF. The CDR3 nucleotides are TGTGCCTGGAGTCCCCGGGACAGAGTTATGAACACTGAAGCTTTCTTT. J is TRBJ1-1 and V is TRBV30; 7 bases agree with TRBD1. The CDR3 loop spans 16 amino acids. CDR1 GTSNPN and CDR2 SVGIG come from the germline V gene (reference sequence). Losses at the gene ends were 2 bases for V and 0 bases for J; bases not matched to a gene: 9.

With regard to this clone: This specimen includes other DNA sequences encoding the same CDR3. This chain links TRBV6-5 with TRBJ1-2; TRBD1 matches 7 bases. The CDR3 extends over 13 amino acids. The V and J ends lost 6 bases and 2 bases, in that order; junction bases with no gene match: 3. Germline V gives CDR1 MNHEY, CDR2 SVGAGI. CDR3 bases: TGTGCCAGCAGCTCACAGGGGAACTATGGCTACACCTTC. Residues: CASSSQGNYGYTF.

The chain employs TRBV9 and TRBJ1-2; D is ambiguous. Trimming took off 7 bases at V and 4 bases at J, with 14 bases between the two ends. The CDR3 contains 13 residues. Germline values: CDR1 SGDLS, CDR2 YYNGEE. The CDR3 nucleotides are TGTGCCAGCGGCCACTCAGGTAGCTATGGCTACACCTTC. Protein product: CASGHSGSYGYTF.

This clone was counted only a few times. J is TRBJ2-7 and V is TRBV11-2; no definite D call. The CDR3 totals 12 residues. V lost 6 bases, J lost 4 bases, and 10 bases lay in between. The germline V gene encodes CDR1 SGHAT and CDR2 FQNNGV. CDR3 region: CASRGIAYEQYF. CDR3 DNA sequence: TGTGCCAGCAGGGGTATCGCGTACGAGCAGTACTTC.

The chain recombines TRBV6-5 with TRBJ2-1, with D possibly matching TRBD2 (5 bases). CDR3 length equals 14 residues. Germline V CDR1 and CDR2: MNHEY, SVGAGI. The V end was cut by 3 bases, the J end by 5 bases, with 11 bases between. CDR3 nucleotides: TGTGCCAGCAGTTATTGGAGGAACCACAATGAGCAGTTCTTC. Residues: CASSYWRNHNEQFF.

This chain links TRBV15 with TRBJ2-1; D is unresolved. Per the germline V gene, CDR1 is LNHNV and CDR2 is YYDKDF (reference sequence). The CDR3 covers 16 residues. Trimming cost V 1 base and J 1 base, with 11 bases left between them. CDR3 in amino acids: CATSRGLSSSYNEQFF. The CDR3 DNA sequence: TGTGCCACCAGCAGAGGATTGAGTAGTTCCTACAATGAGCAGTTCTTC. Full variable domain (remainder filled in from reference TRBV15 and TRBJ2-1): DAMVIQNPRYQVTQFGKPVTLSCSQTLNHNVMYWYQQKSSQAPKLLFHYYDKDFNNEADTPDNFQSRRPNTSFCFLDIRSPGLGDTAMYLCATSRGLSSSYNEQFFGPGTRLTVL.

The sample holds a few counts of this clone. The genes are TRBV5-1 and TRBJ2-6; D perhaps matches TRBD1 (5 bases). Per the germline V gene, CDR1 is SGHRS and CDR2 is YFSETQ. The CDR3 has 17 amino acids. Deletions cut 0 bases from V and 0 bases from J, with 10 bases between. The CDR3 loop is CASSLGQSFSGANVLTF. In DNA, the CDR3 is TGCGCCAGCAGCTTGGGACAGAGTTTCTCTGGGGCCAACGTCCTGACTTTC. The full variable domain, in which reference TRBV5-1 and TRBJ2-6 provide the parts outside the CDR3, is KAGVTQTPRYLIKTRGQQVTLSCSPISGHRSVSWYQQTPGQGLQFLFEYFSETQRNKGNFPGRFSGRQFSNSRSEMNVSTLELGDSALYLCASSLGQSFSGANVLTFGAGSRLTVL.

V and J are TRBV30 and TRBJ1-1; the D gene is possibly TRBD1 (5 bases). Germline values: CDR1 GTSNPN, CDR2 SVGIG (reference sequence). There are 18 residues in the CDR3. The germline V and J ends were trimmed by 2 bases and 4 bases, with 26 bases remaining between them. The DNA of the CDR3 is TGTGCCTGGAGTCCACTAGAGAGGGGACCTAGGGTTGGCACTGAAGCTTTCTTT. It specifies CAWSPLERGPRVGTEAFF.

This clone has a handful of counts. The chain is built from TRBV9 and TRBJ1-3, with 8 bases identical to TRBD1. Germline values: CDR1 SGDLS, CDR2 YYNGEE. CDR3 length equals 17 residues. The V and J ends lost 4 bases and 1 base, in that order; junction bases with no gene match: 10. The CDR3 spells CASSPGTGRGSGNTIYF. The CDR3 region has the DNA TGTGCCAGCAGCCCGGGGACAGGAAGAGGGTCTGGAAACACCATATATTTT.

The chain uses TRBV5-1 and TRBJ2-7; 8 bases fit TRBD1. This CDR3 contains 14 residues. Germline CDR1 and CDR2: SGHRS and YFSETQ. Trimming cost V 4 bases and J 4 bases; bases outside gene matches: 7. The CDR3 region has the DNA TGCGCCAGCAGCCTAGACAGGGGTCGGTACGAGCAGTACTTC. Amino acid sequence: CASSLDRGRYEQYF.

This rearrangement joins TRBV15 to TRBJ1-1; D ambiguous. Germline CDR1 is LNHNV and CDR2 is YYDKDF (reference sequence). Trimming took off 0 bases at V and 5 bases at J, with 7 bases between the two ends. The CDR3 length is 13 residues. The CDR3: CATSRDSGTEAFF. In DNA, the CDR3 is TGTGCCACCAGCAGAGATTCGGGGACTGAAGCTTTCTTT.

V is TRBV30 and J is TRBJ2-7, with 8 bases that match TRBD1. V shed 3 bases, J shed 3 bases, and the junction held 4 bases outside the gene matches. Germline CDR1 GTSNPN, CDR2 SVGIG (reference sequence). The CDR3 covers 13 residues. CDR3 residues: CAWSRTGNYEQYF. CDR3 sequence (DNA): TGTGCCTGGAGCCGGACAGGGAACTACGAGCAGTACTTC. Based on the CDR3 plus reference TRBV30 and TRBJ2-7, the full variable domain is SQTIHQWPATLVQPVGSPLSLECTVEGTSNPNLYWYRQAAGRGLQLLFYSVGIGQISSEVPQNLSASRPQDRQFILSSKKLLLSDSGFYLCAWSRTGNYEQYFGPGTRLTVT.

The table lists this clone with a count of one. The chain combines TRBV30 with TRBJ1-5; a possible D gene is TRBD1 (6 bases). V lost 5 bases, J lost 5 bases, and 13 bases lay in between. The CDR3 runs to 13 residues. Germline CDR1 and CDR2: GTSNPN and SVGIG (reference sequence). Here the CDR3 reads CAWGNRADQPQHF. The CDR3, as DNA: TGTGCCTGGGGCAACAGGGCCGATCAGCCCCAGCATTTT.

The chain couples TRBV5-1 to TRBJ1-6, with TRBD1 as a possible D gene (6 bases). The CDR3 runs 16 residues. Germline loops: CDR1 SGHRS, CDR2 YFSETQ. V was cut by 4 bases and J by 5 bases, with 16 bases left in between. CDR3 amino acids: CASSPPGRGNNSPLHF. CDR3 sequence (DNA): TGCGCCAGCAGCCCACCAGGCAGGGGCAATAATTCACCCCTCCACTTT.

Of note for this clone: Other DNA sequences within the sample encode an identical CDR3. The chain has TRBV30 and TRBJ1-5, with D hard to call. CDR1 is GTSNPN, CDR2 SVGIG, per germline (reference sequence). Trimming cost V 0 bases and J 6 bases, with 9 bases left between them. This CDR3 comprises 13 residues. The CDR3 spells CAWSVGGGQPQHF. The CDR3 DNA reads TGTGCCTGGAGTGTAGGAGGTGGTCAGCCCCAGCATTTT.

This clone occurred a few times. This chain joins TRBV6-5 and TRBJ1-5; a weak D match, TRBD1 (6 bases). This CDR3 contains 14 residues. Germline loops: CDR1 MNHEY, CDR2 SVGAGI. V lost 2 bases and J lost 9, with 14 bases in between. CDR3 nucleotides: TGTGCCAGCAGTTACGGGCAGGGGCAGCCGCCCCAGCATTTT. Amino acids: CASSYGQGQPPQHF.

This chain connects TRBV30 to TRBJ2-3; possibly TRBD2 for D (6 bases). The CDR3 totals 12 residues. V lost 8 bases, J lost 2 bases, and 11 bases lay in between. Germline values: CDR1 GTSNPN, CDR2 SVGIG (reference sequence). The CDR3: CALSGVTDTQYF. The CDR3 DNA reads TGTGCCCTGTCGGGGGTCACAGATACGCAGTATTTT.

This clone occurred a few times. The chain joins TRBV29-1 to TRBJ2-7; no clear D. This CDR3 contains 12 residues. The germline V gene encodes CDR1 SQVTM and CDR2 ANQGSEA. The V end was cut by 1 base, the J end by 5 bases, with 9 bases between. The CDR3 region is CSVEVVGNEQYF. The DNA of the CDR3 is TGCAGCGTTGAAGTGGTCGGCAACGAGCAGTACTTC.

This rearrangement joins TRBV30 to TRBJ2-1; D may be TRBD2 (5 bases). V dropped 0 bases and J dropped 7 bases, with 22 bases sitting between them. Germline V lookup: CDR1 GTSNPN, CDR2 SVGIG (reference sequence). This CDR3 is 17 amino acids long. The CDR3 loop is CAWSVRGSQIGRNEQFF. Written as DNA, the CDR3 is TGTGCCTGGAGTGTACGAGGGAGTCAGATAGGAAGGAATGAGCAGTTCTTC.